A single sample gave rise to the 9 T cell receptor beta chains below, sequenced in a study of T cell responses to AZD1222 COVID-19 vaccine. Profiling relied on immunoSEQ multiplex PCR, and the TCRdb table lists in-frame clones only, not all of them. The table records over 120,000 clones, around 93% of them present only once. This sample comprised peripheral blood, obtained on day 0 of AZD1222 vaccination. These receptor sequences come from an adult in good health.

The gene calls are TRBV27 and TRBJ2-7; 9 bases fit TRBD1. CDR1 is MNHEY and CDR2 is SMNVEV in the germline V gene (reference sequence). The CDR3 has 15 amino acids. Trimming took 6 bases from V and 3 from J; bases not matched to a gene: 9. The CDR3 here is CASRPGQGSRYEQYF. The CDR3 nucleotides are TGTGCCAGCAGACCGGGACAGGGTTCCCGCTACGAGCAGTACTTC.

The chain has TRBV6-2 or TRBV6-3 and TRBJ1-2; 11 bases line up with TRBD1. The V gene end was trimmed by 0 bases and the J gene end by 2 bases; junction bases not matched to a gene: 17. Germline loops: CDR1 MNHEY, CDR2 SVGEGT. The CDR3 runs 21 residues. In DNA form, the CDR3 reads TGTGCCAGCAGTTACTCGAATTCCCGGACAGGGGGCGTTGGAAGAAACTATGGCTACACCTTC. Its translation is CASSYSNSRTGGVGRNYGYTF.

The gene calls are TRBV6-2 or TRBV6-3 and TRBJ2-4; D is unresolved. The V gene's germline CDR1 is MNHEY and CDR2 SVGEGT. This CDR3 region has 16 residues. V was pared by 4 bases and J by 1 base, with 14 bases between. CDR3 residues: CASSFRHLRAKNIQYF. The CDR3, as DNA: TGTGCCAGCAGTTTTCGGCACCTCCGGGCCAAAAACATTCAGTACTTC.

This rearrangement joins TRBV27 to TRBJ1-1; maybe TRBD1 (6 bases). Trimming cost V 2 bases and J 4 bases, with 11 bases left between them. The germline V gene has CDR1 MNHEY and CDR2 SMNVEV (reference sequence). This CDR3 has 14 amino acids. CDR3 DNA: TGTGCCAGCAGTTTAGGGGGCGTTGGCACTGAAGCTTTCTTT. It is translated as CASSLGGVGTEAFF.

V gene TRBV6-6 combines with J gene TRBJ1-5; the D is unclear. Deletions cut 2 bases from V and 7 bases from J, with 12 bases between. This CDR3 has 14 amino acids. Looked up from germline, CDR1 is MNHNY and CDR2 is SVGAGI (reference sequence). CDR3 in amino acids: CASSYGADAQPQHF. In DNA form, the CDR3 reads TGTGCCAGCAGTTACGGAGCTGATGCCCAGCCCCAGCATTTT.

The chain joins TRBV11-2 to TRBJ1-2; D is unresolved. CDR3 length equals 18 residues. Trimming removed 5 bases from V and 1 base from J, with 23 bases in between. CDR1 and CDR2 from the germline V gene are SGHAT and FQNNGV. CDR3 region: CASSRVVRVGSSNYGYTF. Written as DNA, the CDR3 is TGTGCCAGCAGCCGAGTGGTTAGGGTGGGATCAAGTAACTATGGCTACACCTTC.

CDR3 DNA sequence: TGCGCCAGCAGCTTGAGGCTAGCAAACAATGAGTGGTTCTTC. Translating it yields CASSLRLANNEWFF. This rearrangement joins TRBV5-1 to TRBJ2-1, with D possibly matching TRBD2 (5 bases). V was shortened by 1 base and J by 15 bases, with 20 bases between the two germline ends. The CDR3 spans 14 residues. The V gene's germline CDR1 is SGHRS and CDR2 YFSETQ.

The chain is built from TRBV2 and TRBJ1-6; D is undetermined. The germline gives CDR1 SNHLY, CDR2 FYNNEI. V gave up 2 bases and J gave up 15 bases, with 23 bases separating them. The CDR3 is made up of 16 amino acids. CDR3 bases: TGTGCCAGCAGTGAACGAGGCAGGTATTTGAGATGGGGCCTCCACTTT. This translates into CASSERGRYLRWGLHF.

The chain carries TRBV29-1 and TRBJ2-7, with D possibly matching TRBD1 (5 bases). This CDR3 comprises 13 residues. V lost 6 bases, J lost 1 base, and 13 bases lay in between. Germline-derived CDR1 and CDR2 are SQVTM and ANQGSEA. In nucleotides, the CDR3 is TGCAGCGTAGGTACACGACAGTCCTACGAGCAGTACTTC. Its translation is CSVGTRQSYEQYF.